This T cell receptor beta chain was obtained from a study of blood T cell repertoires in COVID-19. Study summary: There were acute and convalescent COVID-19 samples, and they came from the United States, Italy and Spain.

Trimming pared 0 bases from V and 4 bases from J, leaving 7 bases between. This CDR3 region has 15 residues. The germline V gene has CDR1 LGHNA and CDR2 YSLEER. Authors' analysis steps: How many nucleated cells were present was estimated from reference gene primer amplification. The data were produced by immunoSEQ multiplex PCR, yet TCRdb's version contains in-frame clones alone and is incomplete. The V and J calls and the clone size are those of that table, but D and trimming were determined from the DNA. The repertoire consists of approximately 340,000 clones, with over 80% occurring once and the leading ten covering roughly a tenth.

V usage is TRBV4-3 and J usage is TRBJ1-6; D is perhaps TRBD1 (5 bases). The source material was peripheral blood. This TCR derives from a man younger than 45 with COVID-19, enrolled during active disease. The CDR3 sequence is CASSQDRQYNSPLHF. CDR3 bases: TGCGCCAGCAGCCAAGATCGACAGTATAATTCACCCCTCCACTTT.